The sequence of this T cell receptor beta chain was determined in a study of cytomegalovirus exposure and HLA in healthy donors. General study results and limits: The study found most TCR sequences rare, yet found some public TCRs in many donors. TCR beta chains associated with HLA were, in a later analysis, more clonally expanded than equally common others. Some V segments, TRBV6-2 and TRBV6-3 among them, were indistinguishable and were therefore excluded.

V gave up 7 bases and J gave up 5 bases; unmatched junction bases: 7. Germline CDR1 SNHLY, CDR2 FYNNEI. The CDR3 covers 15 residues. On this clone: What it recognizes is unknown.

Vbeta (60) and Jbeta (13) primers were used in the PCR. The table came from immunoSEQ multiplex PCR; TCRdb's copy has only in-frame clones and leaves some out. The table has approximately 150,000 clones, around 78% seen once. The chain combines TRBV2 with TRBJ2-2, with 10 bases lining up with TRBD2. Material for sequencing was PBMCs. The receptor's source is a man aged 40-49 years in good health and CMV-seronegative. CDR3: CASISRTSGTGELFF. CDR3 bases: TGTGCCAGCATCTCCAGGACTAGCGGAACCGGGGAGCTGTTTTTT.